These 20 T cell receptor beta chains came from one sample sequenced in a study of siplizumab effects on memory and regulatory T cells. Assay: immunoSEQ multiplex PCR; the TCRdb copy retains only in-frame clones and omits some. The sample contains about 100,000 clones, 91% of which appear only once. The sample consisted of CD4+ T cells sorted from blood. These TCRs come from a human donor in good health.

The V call is TRBV10-2, the J call TRBJ1-5; 9 bases line up with TRBD1. Losses at the gene ends were 6 bases for V and 3 bases for J; bases not matched to a gene: 6. The germline CDR1 and CDR2 sequences are WSHSY and SAAADI. The CDR3 is 15 amino acids. CDR3 in DNA: TGCGCCAGCAGGACCGGGACAGGGTTCAATCAGCCCCAGCATTTT. It is translated as CASRTGTGFNQPQHF.

J is TRBJ1-4 and V is TRBV7-2, with TRBD1 matching 8 bases. Germline V CDR1 and CDR2: SGHTA, FQGNSA. CDR3 size: 15 residues. With V trimmed by 5 bases and J by 8 bases, 10 bases remained unmatched. CDR3 loop: CASSPTGGEQEKLFF. The CDR3, as DNA: TGTGCCAGCAGCCCAACAGGGGGTGAACAAGAAAAACTGTTTTTT. Variable domain in full (rest from reference TRBV7-2 and TRBJ1-4): GAGVSQSPSNKVTEKGKDVELRCDPISGHTALYWYRQSLGQGLEFLIYFQGNSAPDKSGLPSDRFSAERTGGSVSTLTIQRTQQEDSAVYLCASSPTGGEQEKLFFGSGTQLSVL.

The V call is TRBV5-4, the J call TRBJ2-3, with D perhaps TRBD2 (6 bases). The CDR3 sequence is 16 residues long. Germline V gene sequence: CDR1 SGHNT, CDR2 YYREEE (reference sequence). Between the trimmed V and J ends, which lost 4 bases and 2 bases, there was a span of 17 bases. CDR3 DNA sequence: TGTGCCAGCAGCGACCCTGGAAAGCGGGTCACAGATACGCAGTATTTT. It specifies CASSDPGKRVTDTQYF.

The chain combines TRBV7-2 with TRBJ2-5; 14 bases fit TRBD2. The J segment lost 5 bases and the V segment lost 9 bases, leaving 17 bases of the junction unmatched. The CDR3 loop spans 18 amino acids. CDR1 is SGHTA and CDR2 is FQGNSA in the germline V gene. In DNA form, the CDR3 reads TGTGCCAGTAGACTGGGGACTAGCGGGGGTTTAAGCCGGGAGACCCAGTACTTC. This sequence encodes CASRLGTSGGLSRETQYF.

The genes are TRBV5-4 and TRBJ2-2; D gene uncertain. In germline, CDR1 is SGHNT, CDR2 YYREEE (reference sequence). The V end was cut by 6 bases, the J end by 6 bases, with 18 bases between. The CDR3 extends over 15 amino acids. This CDR3 is CASTSRSYSPGELFF. CDR3 sequence (DNA): TGTGCCAGCACCTCACGCTCTTACTCGCCCGGGGAGCTGTTTTTT. Drawing the rest from reference TRBV5-4 and TRBJ2-2, the complete variable domain is ETGVTQSPTHLIKTRGQQVTLRCSSQSGHNTVSWYQQALGQGPQFIFQYYREEENGRGNFPPRFSGLQFPNYSSELNVNALELDDSALYLCASTSRSYSPGELFFGEGSRLTVL.

This chain connects TRBV6-5 to TRBJ1-3; D gene ambiguous. The V end was cut by 7 bases, the J end by 3 bases, with 10 bases between. Germline CDR1 MNHEY, CDR2 SVGAGI. This CDR3 contains 13 residues. DNA of the CDR3: TGTGCCAGCACTCAATGGCTTGGAAACACCATATATTTT. As protein: CASTQWLGNTIYF.

The chain has TRBV6-6 and TRBJ2-1, with 12 bases aligning to TRBD2. Germline loops: CDR1 MNHNY, CDR2 SVGAGI (reference sequence). Germline trimming cut 5 bases from V and 12 bases from J; bases unmatched to any gene: 2. The CDR3 runs 12 residues. The CDR3: CASSASGGVQFF. The CDR3 DNA sequence: TGTGCCAGCAGTGCTAGCGGGGGGGTGCAGTTCTTC.

The chain employs TRBV2 and TRBJ2-4; D remains ambiguous. This CDR3 region has 14 residues. V was cut by 9 bases and J by 0 bases, with 12 bases left in between. Germline V gene sequence: CDR1 SNHLY, CDR2 FYNNEI. The CDR3 DNA reads TGTGCCAGTACGACGGAGCTAGCCAAAAACATTCAGTACTTC. As protein: CASTTELAKNIQYF.

This chain joins TRBV2 and TRBJ2-3; D call uncertain. V was cut by 4 bases and J by 4 bases, with 3 bases left in between. The CDR3 runs 11 residues. Germline V lookup: CDR1 SNHLY, CDR2 FYNNEI. This chain's CDR3 is CASSVADTQYF. The CDR3 nucleotides are TGTGCCAGCAGTGTAGCAGATACGCAGTATTTT.

The chain is built from TRBV7-2 and TRBJ2-7, with D tentatively TRBD1 (5 bases). The germline V gene encodes CDR1 SGHTA and CDR2 FQGNSA. There are 15 residues in the CDR3. V shed 1 base and J shed 0 bases, with 10 bases lying between them. The CDR3 reads CASSLVQGSSYEQYF. Written as DNA, the CDR3 is TGTGCCAGCAGCTTAGTCCAGGGCTCCTCCTACGAGCAGTACTTC.

This clone showed up just once. The chain carries TRBV19 and TRBJ1-2, with D perhaps matching TRBD1 (6 bases). The CDR3 runs to 12 residues. The V end was cut by 10 bases, the J end by 6 bases, with 15 bases between. Germline V gene lookup returns CDR1 LNHDA and CDR2 SQIVND (reference sequence). The CDR3 region is CATLDRGNGYTF. The CDR3, as DNA: TGTGCCACCCTGGACAGAGGGAATGGCTACACCTTC.

J is TRBJ1-2 and V is TRBV7-2, with TRBD1 matching over 8 bases. Per the germline V gene, CDR1 is SGHTA and CDR2 is FQGNSA. V was pared by 5 bases and J by 5 bases, with 10 bases of the junction left unmatched. This CDR3 is 15 amino acids long. The DNA for the CDR3 is TGTGCCAGCAGCACGTCAGGGACAGGCCTATATGGCTACACCTTC. Its translation is CASSTSGTGLYGYTF.

The J gene is TRBJ1-4, the V gene TRBV28; 8 bases are shared with TRBD1. The V gene's germline CDR1 is MDHEN and CDR2 SYDVKM. There are 13 residues in the CDR3. The V segment lost 5 bases and the J segment 11 bases; nucleotides outside the gene matches: 7. The CDR3 loop is CASSRSDREKLFF. CDR3 in DNA: TGTGCCAGCAGTCGATCGGACAGGGAGAAACTGTTTTTT.

This chain joins TRBV9 and TRBJ2-2; TRBD1 agrees at 7 bases. The CDR3 contains 15 residues. V dropped 3 bases and J dropped 8; count of bases not matched to a gene: 10. Germline CDR1 SGDLS, CDR2 YYNGEE. CDR3 sequence (DNA): TGTGCCAGCAGCGGAGCCCAGGGGGTCGGAGGGGAGCTGTTTTTT. This codes for CASSGAQGVGGELFF.

The genes are TRBV12-5 and TRBJ2-3, with TRBD1 as a possible D gene (5 bases). Deletions cut 1 base from V and 5 bases from J, with 13 bases between. Germline V gene sequence: CDR1 LGHNT, CDR2 FRNRAP. The CDR3 totals 15 residues. CDR3 sequence (DNA): TGTGCTAGTGGTTTGGGTCAAGGGGTTTTAGATACGCAGTATTTT. It codes for CASGLGQGVLDTQYF.

V gene TRBV30 combines with J gene TRBJ1-1; D uncertain. This CDR3 comprises 13 residues. Trimming removed 0 bases from V and 0 bases from J, with 5 bases in between. Germline CDR1 is GTSNPN and CDR2 is SVGIG (reference sequence). The CDR3 loop reads CAWSVWMNTEAFF. CDR3 DNA sequence: TGTGCCTGGAGTGTATGGATGAACACTGAAGCTTTCTTT.

The chain has TRBV7-3 and TRBJ2-2; D might be TRBD1 (5 bases). Germline CDR1 SGHTA, CDR2 FQGTGA. This CDR3 region has 10 residues. Here the CDR3 DNA reads TGTGCGGGGCTCACCGGGGAGCTGTTTTTT. Translating it yields CAGLTGELFF.

The rearrangement links TRBV5-1 to TRBJ2-1, with TRBD1 matching over 7 bases. Germline trimming cut 4 bases from V and 7 bases from J; bases unmatched to any gene: 2. CDR1 and CDR2 from the germline V gene are SGHRS and YFSETQ. This CDR3 region has 12 residues. The DNA of the CDR3 is TGCGCCAGCAGCCCACAGGGGAATGAGCAGTTCTTC. It is translated as CASSPQGNEQFF.

The chain employs TRBV19 and TRBJ2-3, with 12 bases matching TRBD2. V shed 3 bases and J 3 bases; nucleotides not matched to a gene: 4. CDR1 is LNHDA and CDR2 is SQIVND in the germline V gene (reference sequence). The CDR3 covers 16 residues. The CDR3 coding sequence is TGTGCCAGTAGTATTCAGCTAGCGGGGGGGACAGATACGCAGTATTTT. Translating it yields CASSIQLAGGTDTQYF.

The chain employs TRBV5-1 and TRBJ1-1, with D perhaps TRBD1 (6 bases). Looked up from germline, CDR1 is SGHRS and CDR2 is YFSETQ. There are 15 residues in the CDR3. Deletions cut 0 bases from V and 4 bases from J, with 13 bases between. CDR3 in amino acids: CASSLVGGAGTEAFF. DNA of the CDR3: TGCGCCAGCAGCTTGGTCGGGGGGGCTGGCACTGAAGCTTTCTTT.